The rows below give T cell receptor beta chains drawn from one sample of a study of cytomegalovirus exposure and HLA in healthy donors. The assay was immunoSEQ multiplex PCR, and TCRdb's table has in-frame clones only and misses some. In the table there are some 63,000 clones, about four fifths of which are singletons. The sample consisted of PBMCs. Source of these receptors: a woman in her 40s in good health and CMV-seronegative. The CDR3 runs from the conserved cysteine through the conserved F or W. A D gene is named only where the DNA matches it firmly. Size tells how often a clone was seen (once, few, many) or the class of an expanded clone, and some rows leave it out.

CDR3 length	J gene	V gene	clone size	D gene	CDR3 DNA	CDR3 protein
12	TRBJ2-5	TRBV29-1	-	TRBD1	TGCAGCGCTGGACAGGCTACAGAGACCCAGTACTTC	CSAGQATETQYF
18	TRBJ2-1	TRBV21-1	-	-	TGTGCCAGCAGCAAAGCGTGGGATAGCGGGAGCTCCTACAATGAGCAGTTCTTC	CASSKAWDSGSSYNEQFF
18	TRBJ1-4	TRBV19	-	-	TGTGCCAGTAGTATGCTTGGGGGCAGCCTTACAACTAATGAAAAACTGTTTTTT	CASSMLGGSLTTNEKLFF
14	TRBJ1-1	TRBV10-3	-	-	TGTGCCATCAGTCAGGACATAGGGTTCACTGAAGCTTTCTTT	CAISQDIGFTEAFF
14	TRBJ2-5	TRBV14	-	TRBD2	TGTGCCAGCAGCCATCGGGAGGGTTTAGAGACCCAGTACTTC	CASSHREGLETQYF
14	TRBJ1-5	TRBV6-6	-	-	TGTGCCAGCAGTCTGGAGGGTCCCAATCAGCCCCAGCATTTT	CASSLEGPNQPQHF
15	TRBJ2-1	TRBV7-9	-	TRBD2	TGTGCCAGCAGCTTACCTAGCGGGGGTTACAATGAGCAGTTCTTC	CASSLPSGGYNEQFF
14	TRBJ1-5	TRBV28	-	-	TGTGCCAGCAGTTTTGCACAGGGTATTAAGCCCCAGCATTTT	CASSFAQGIKPQHF
17	TRBJ1-2	TRBV30	-	-	TGTGCCTGGAGTTTAGGCATTTGGTTTGAGGGCCGCGGTGGCTACACCTTC	CAWSLGIWFEGRGGYTF
17	TRBJ2-2	TRBV5-4	-	-	TGTGCCAGCAGCTCCCCGCCTGCGAAAACGAACACCGGGGAGCTGTTTTTT	CASSSPPAKTNTGELFF
13	TRBJ1-2	TRBV19	-	TRBD1	TGTGCCAGTAGTACCAGGGGGAACTATGGCTACACCTTC	CASSTRGNYGYTF
14	TRBJ2-1	TRBV6-4	-	-	TGTGCCAGCAGTGACGGTAGCGGAGACAATGAGCAGTTCTTC	CASSDGSGDNEQFF
17	TRBJ1-5	TRBV6-1	-	-	TGTGCCAGCAGTGAACAGGCGGGAGCGTATAGCAATCAGCCCCAGCATTTT	CASSEQAGAYSNQPQHF
12	TRBJ1-1	TRBV6-5	-	-	TGTGCCAGCAGCAGGGGGAACACTGAAGCTTTCTTT	CASSRGNTEAFF
14	TRBJ1-1	TRBV19	-	-	TGTGCCAGTAGTTTGGGGGGGGCGAAGACTGAAGCTTTCTTT	CASSLGGAKTEAFF
15	TRBJ1-1	TRBV9	-	TRBD1	TGTGCCAGCAGCGCCTCCGGGACAGGGGTCACTGAAGCTTTCTTT	CASSASGTGVTEAFF
14	TRBJ1-5	TRBV2	few	TRBD1	TGTGCCAGCAGTTTACAGGGGCTGGGACAGCCCCAGCATTTT	CASSLQGLGQPQHF
20	TRBJ2-7	TRBV9	-	TRBD2	TGTGCCAGGGTCCGCCAGCAGCGGGGGTGGCAGCGGGGGCCCTCCTACGAGCAGTACTTC	CARVRQQRGWQRGPSYEQYF
15	TRBJ2-3	TRBV4-1	once	TRBD1	TGCGCCAGCAGCCAAGGGACAGGGGGTCCAGATACGCAGTATTTT	CASSQGTGGPDTQYF
15	TRBJ2-7	TRBV7-9	once	-	TGTGCCAGCAGCCAAACGGAAGACCCGCGGGACGAGCAGTACTTC	CASSQTEDPRDEQYF
15	TRBJ2-7	TRBV28	-	-	TGTGCCAGCAGTTCCTCACAGGCGGACCGCTACGAGCAGTACTTC	CASSSSQADRYEQYF
15	TRBJ1-1	TRBV28	-	-	TGTGCCAGCAGTTTATTAGAGGGATCGAACACTGAAGCTTTCTTT	CASSLLEGSNTEAFF
14	TRBJ1-2	TRBV6-5	-	TRBD1	TGTGCCAGCAGTTTCAGGACAGGGAGGTATGGCTACACCTTC	CASSFRTGRYGYTF
13	TRBJ2-1	TRBV7-3	-	-	TGTGCCAGCAGCAACAGGGTTTCCAATGAGCAGTTCTTC	CASSNRVSNEQFF
15	TRBJ2-1	TRBV7-6	-	TRBD2	TGTGCCAGCAAAGGGAGCGGGAGGCGTTACAATGAGCAGTTCTTC	CASKGSGRRYNEQFF
16	TRBJ2-5	TRBV27	-	TRBD2	TGTGCCAGCAGTCTTAGCGGGAGGTCTACCAAAGAGACCCAGTACTTC	CASSLSGRSTKETQYF
18	TRBJ2-3	TRBV5-4	medium-sized	TRBD2	TGTGCCACCCAGACTAGCGGGACCCCAAGCACCGGCGCAGATACGCAGTATTTT	CATQTSGTPSTGADTQYF
18	TRBJ2-5	TRBV7-2	-	TRBD2	TGTGCCAGCAGCTCTCAGGAGTGGTCTAGCGGGGATCAAGAGACCCAGTACTTC	CASSSQEWSSGDQETQYF
14	TRBJ2-3	TRBV2	-	-	TGTGCCAGCCTATGGGGGACTAGCACAGATACGCAGTATTTT	CASLWGTSTDTQYF
15	TRBJ2-1	TRBV9	medium-sized	TRBD2	TGTGCCAGCAGCGGGACTAGCGGGAGGATGGATGAGCAGTTCTTC	CASSGTSGRMDEQFF
14	TRBJ1-1	TRBV5-6	-	-	TGTGCCAGCAGCTTGTTGCACACGAACACTGAAGCTTTCTTT	CASSLLHTNTEAFF
14	TRBJ2-2	TRBV11-3	-	-	TGTGCCAGCAGCAATACAGGGTCAGCCGGGGAGCTGTTTTTT	CASSNTGSAGELFF
16	TRBJ2-5	TRBV27	-	TRBD2	TGTGCCAGCAGTTTATCGCCGGGAGGCGGTCAAGAGACCCAGTACTTC	CASSLSPGGGQETQYF
14	TRBJ2-7	TRBV6-5	-	-	TGTGCCAGCAGTTACGGGACTGAAGCCGGCGAGCAGTACTTC	CASSYGTEAGEQYF
10	TRBJ1-5	TRBV10-1	-	-	TGCGCCAGCCAGTCTCAGCCCCAGCATTTT	CASQSQPQHF
14	TRBJ2-1	TRBV2	-	TRBD2	TGTGCCAGCAGCTTGAGGACTAGTGCGGCTGAGCAGTTCTTC	CASSLRTSAAEQFF
13	TRBJ1-2	TRBV9	few	-	TGTGCCAGCAGCGTAGGGCAGGGTTATGGCTACACCTTC	CASSVGQGYGYTF
14	TRBJ1-5	TRBV6-1	-	-	TGTGCCAGCGCCTCTCGACAGGGCAATCAGCCCCAGCATTTT	CASASRQGNQPQHF
14	TRBJ1-5	TRBV7-3	-	TRBD1	TGTGCCAGCAGCCCCGGGACAGGGGTCCAGCCCCAGCATTTT	CASSPGTGVQPQHF
14	TRBJ2-1	TRBV7-3	once	-	TGTGCCAGCAGCTTAGGACTTTCCTACAATGAGCAGTTCTTC	CASSLGLSYNEQFF
17	TRBJ2-2	TRBV7-9	-	TRBD2	TGTGCCAGCAGCAGAGGACTAGCGGGAGGCGACACCGGGGAGCTGTTTTTT	CASSRGLAGGDTGELFF
15	TRBJ1-4	TRBV18	few	-	TGTGCCAGCTCACCACCTTCAGGGGCCGGTGAAAAACTGTTTTTT	CASSPPSGAGEKLFF
14	TRBJ2-2	TRBV10-2	once	TRBD2	TGCGCCAGCAGTACTAGCGGGAGCACCGGGGAGCTGTTTTTT	CASSTSGSTGELFF
14	TRBJ1-5	TRBV28	-	-	TGTGCCAGCACCCTAGGGCAGGGCCTCCAGCCCCAGCATTTT	CASTLGQGLQPQHF
15	TRBJ1-5	TRBV28	-	TRBD1	TGTGCCAGCACCCGGGGACAGGGGTTCCGCCAGCCCCAGCATTTT	CASTRGQGFRQPQHF
13	TRBJ1-1	TRBV19	-	TRBD1	TGTGCCAGTAGTAGACAGGGAAACACTGAAGCTTTCTTT	CASSRQGNTEAFF
15	TRBJ1-2	TRBV9	-	-	TGTGCCAGCAGCGTAGAATTGGGGGACTTCTATGGCTACACCTTC	CASSVELGDFYGYTF
12	TRBJ1-1	TRBV27	medium-sized	-	TGTGCCAGCAGTCGGGAGAACACTGAAGCTTTCTTT	CASSRENTEAFF
16	TRBJ2-7	TRBV7-8	-	-	TGTGCCAGCAGCTCCCGGGGTAGCGGTATCTCCTACGAGCAGTACTTC	CASSSRGSGISYEQYF
17	TRBJ1-1	TRBV28	-	-	TGTGCCAGCAGGCCGACTAGCCCGTTTAACCAGAACACTGAAGCTTTCTTT	CASRPTSPFNQNTEAFF
14	TRBJ2-7	TRBV28	-	-	TGTGCCAGCAGAGGGGTAGGGCGATCCCACGAGCAGTACTTC	CASRGVGRSHEQYF
14	TRBJ1-2	TRBV7-8	-	TRBD1	TGTGCCAGCAGCTTCGGGGACAGGGTGAATGGCTACACCTTC	CASSFGDRVNGYTF
15	TRBJ2-7	TRBV7-9	-	TRBD1	TGTGCCAGCAGGCGGACAGGGCCCGACTCCTACGAGCAGTACTTC	CASRRTGPDSYEQYF
14	TRBJ1-2	TRBV5-1	-	-	TGCGTCAGCAGCTTGTCAGGTGTGGACTATGGCTACACCTTC	CVSSLSGVDYGYTF
14	TRBJ2-7	TRBV19	few	-	TGTGCCAGTAGTATAGATAAGGGGACCTACGAGCAGTACTTC	CASSIDKGTYEQYF
17	TRBJ2-6	TRBV5-1	-	-	TGCGCCAGCAGCTTAGTAGCATATGGCTCTGGGGCCAACGTCCTGACTTTC	CASSLVAYGSGANVLTF
15	TRBJ1-3	TRBV18	-	TRBD1	TGTGCCAGCTCACCTTGGGACAGTGGTGGAAACACCATATATTTT	CASSPWDSGGNTIYF
13	TRBJ1-2	TRBV10-3	-	-	TGTGCCATCAGTGAGGCGCGGGGGTTTGGCTACACCTTC	CAISEARGFGYTF
15	TRBJ2-7	TRBV4-1	-	-	TGCGCCAGCAGTCCTCGACAGGACAGCTCCTACGAGCAGTACTTC	CASSPRQDSSYEQYF